This TCR beta chain stems from a study of shared clonotypes between healthy human individuals. Study outcomes and limitations: Memory subsets generally showed lower estimated richness than naive subsets.

Turning to this clone: Its antigen is as yet unknown.

Measured with immunoSEQ multiplex PCR; TCRdb has only the in-frame clones, and not every one. The table lists 1,500,000 or so clones, approximately 96% of them singletons. The CDR3 runs to 16 residues. Germline V gene data show CDR1 as SNHLY and CDR2 as FYNNEI. The V gene end was trimmed by 6 bases and the J gene end by 9 bases; junction bases not matched to a gene: 8. This TCR derives from a young man in good health. Input material: naive CD4+ T cells sorted from blood. Subset given: CD45RA+ positively selected. The chain employs TRBV2 and TRBJ2-1; 16 bases map to TRBD2. CDR3 DNA: TGTGCCAGCAGGGAGGGACTAGCGGGAGGGCCAGGTGAGCAGTTCTTC. Protein: CASREGLAGGPGEQFF.